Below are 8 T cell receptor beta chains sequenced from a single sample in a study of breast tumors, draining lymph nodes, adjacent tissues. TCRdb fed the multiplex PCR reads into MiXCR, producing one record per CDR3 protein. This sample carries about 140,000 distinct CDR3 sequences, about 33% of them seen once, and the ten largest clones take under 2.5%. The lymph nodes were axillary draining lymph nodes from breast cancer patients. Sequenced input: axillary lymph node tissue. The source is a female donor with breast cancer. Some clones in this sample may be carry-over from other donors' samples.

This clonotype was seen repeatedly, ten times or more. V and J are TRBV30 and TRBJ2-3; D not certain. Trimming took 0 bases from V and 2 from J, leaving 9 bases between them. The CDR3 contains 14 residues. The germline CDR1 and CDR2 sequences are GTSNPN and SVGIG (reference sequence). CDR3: CAWSVHQNTDTQYF. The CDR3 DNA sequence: TGTGCCTGGAGTGTTCATCAGAACACAGATACGCAGTATTTT.

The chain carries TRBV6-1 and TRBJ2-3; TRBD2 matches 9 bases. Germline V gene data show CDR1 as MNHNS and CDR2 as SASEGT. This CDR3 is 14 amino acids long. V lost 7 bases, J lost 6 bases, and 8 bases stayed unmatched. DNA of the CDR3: TGTGCCAGCACCCAGGGCGGGGGGGAGGATACGCAGTATTTT. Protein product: CASTQGGGEDTQYF.

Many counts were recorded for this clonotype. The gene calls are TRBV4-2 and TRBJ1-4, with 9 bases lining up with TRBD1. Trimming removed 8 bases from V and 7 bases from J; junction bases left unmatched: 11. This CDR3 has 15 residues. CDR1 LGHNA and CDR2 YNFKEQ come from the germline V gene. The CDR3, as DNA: TGTGCCAGCTGTCTAAATCCGGGACAGGGTGAAAAACTGTTTTTT. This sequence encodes CASCLNPGQGEKLFF.

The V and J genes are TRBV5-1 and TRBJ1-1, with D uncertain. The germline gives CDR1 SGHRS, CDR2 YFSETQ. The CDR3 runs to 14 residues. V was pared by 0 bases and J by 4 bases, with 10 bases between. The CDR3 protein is CASSLGWSGTEAFF. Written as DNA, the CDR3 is TGCGCCAGCAGCTTGGGGTGGTCGGGCACTGAAGCTTTCTTT.

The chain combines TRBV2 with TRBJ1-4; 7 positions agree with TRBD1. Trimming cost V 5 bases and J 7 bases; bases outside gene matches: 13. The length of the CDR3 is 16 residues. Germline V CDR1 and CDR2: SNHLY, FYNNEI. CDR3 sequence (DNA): TGTGCCAGCAGTAGACAGGGTGGTACGCGTAGTGAAAAACTGTTTTTT. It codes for CASSRQGGTRSEKLFF.

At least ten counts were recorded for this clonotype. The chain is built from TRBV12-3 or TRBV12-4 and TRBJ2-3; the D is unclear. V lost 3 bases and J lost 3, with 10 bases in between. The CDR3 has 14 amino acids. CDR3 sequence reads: CASSFRADTDTQYF. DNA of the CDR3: TGTGCCAGCAGTTTTCGGGCAGATACAGATACGCAGTATTTT.

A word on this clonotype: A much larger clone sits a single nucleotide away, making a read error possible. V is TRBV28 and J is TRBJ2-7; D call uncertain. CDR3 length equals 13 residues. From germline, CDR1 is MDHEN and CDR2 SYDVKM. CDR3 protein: CASSSTNTYERYF. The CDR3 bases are TGTGCCAGCAGTTCGACAAATACCTACGAGCGGTACTTC.

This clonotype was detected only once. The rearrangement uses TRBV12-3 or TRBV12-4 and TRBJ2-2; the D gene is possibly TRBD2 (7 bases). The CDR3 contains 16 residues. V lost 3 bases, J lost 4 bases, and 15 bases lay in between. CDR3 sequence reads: CASSFFGGGLTGELFF. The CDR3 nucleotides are TGTGCCAGCAGTTTCTTTGGGGGGGGCCTCACCGGGGAGCTGTTTTTT.